This T cell receptor beta chain comes out of a study of OX40 agonist ivuxolimab in advanced cancers. Study details: It was ivuxolimab, an agonistic anti-OX40 (CD134) antibody, that patients were treated with. Three individuals attained partial responses, comprising one hepatocellular carcinoma case and two cutaneous melanoma cases. Findings and caveats of the study: Partial responders at 0.1-3.0 mg/kg showed near-lowest clonal expansion.

For this clone: Its antigen is not known.

The repertoire was sequenced with immunoSEQ multiplex PCR; TCRdb's copy has only in-frame clones and lacks some. The data hold more than 50,000 clones, with about 89% observed a single time. With 6 bases clipped from V and 1 base from J, the junction kept 16 bases outside the gene matches. The CDR3 consists of 17 residues. The germline gives CDR1 SQVTM, CDR2 ANQGSEA. The chain combines TRBV29-1 with TRBJ2-3; 7 bases are shared with TRBD1. The receptor comes from an adult with an advanced solid tumor such as melanoma, head and neck, liver or kidney cancer. The sample consisted of CD4+ or CD8+ T cells sorted from blood, taken in a trial of the OX40 agonist ivuxolimab. Written as DNA, the CDR3 is TGCAGCGTCCAGGGGGTGACAGGGTTAGGGGGCACAGATACGCAGTATTTT. As protein: CSVQGVTGLGGTDTQYF.